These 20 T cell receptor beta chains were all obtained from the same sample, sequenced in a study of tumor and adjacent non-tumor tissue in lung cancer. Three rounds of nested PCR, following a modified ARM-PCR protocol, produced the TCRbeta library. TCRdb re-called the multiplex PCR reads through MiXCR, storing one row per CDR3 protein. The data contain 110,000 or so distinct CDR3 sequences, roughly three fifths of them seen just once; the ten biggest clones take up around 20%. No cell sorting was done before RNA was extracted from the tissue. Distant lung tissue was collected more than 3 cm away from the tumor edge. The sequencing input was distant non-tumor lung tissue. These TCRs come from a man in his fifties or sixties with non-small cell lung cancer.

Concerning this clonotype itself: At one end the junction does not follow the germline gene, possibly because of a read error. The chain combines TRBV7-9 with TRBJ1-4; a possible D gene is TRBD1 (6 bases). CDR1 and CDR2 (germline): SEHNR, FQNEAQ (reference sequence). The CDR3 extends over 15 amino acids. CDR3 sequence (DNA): TGTGCCAACAGCAAAATTGGTGGCAGGGGCGAAAAACTGTTTTTT. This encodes CANSKIGGRGEKLFF.

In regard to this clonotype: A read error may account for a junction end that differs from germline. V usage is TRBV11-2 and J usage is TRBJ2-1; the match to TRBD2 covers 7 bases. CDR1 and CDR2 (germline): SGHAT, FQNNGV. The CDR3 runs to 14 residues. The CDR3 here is CASSSAGNYNEHFF. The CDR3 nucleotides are TGTGCCAGCAGTTCAGCGGGAAACTACAATGAGCACTTCTTC.

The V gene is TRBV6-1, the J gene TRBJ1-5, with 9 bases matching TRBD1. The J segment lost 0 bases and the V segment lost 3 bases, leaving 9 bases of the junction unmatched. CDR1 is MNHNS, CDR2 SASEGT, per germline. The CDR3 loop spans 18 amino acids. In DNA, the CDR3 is TGTGCCAGCAGTGACAGCCCGGGACAGGGCTATAGCAATCAGCCCCAGCATTTT. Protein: CASSDSPGQGYSNQPQHF.

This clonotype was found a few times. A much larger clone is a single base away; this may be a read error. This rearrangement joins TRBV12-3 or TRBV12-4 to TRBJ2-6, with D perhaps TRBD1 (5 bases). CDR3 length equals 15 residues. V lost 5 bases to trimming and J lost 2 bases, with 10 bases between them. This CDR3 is CASSRAGTGANVLTF. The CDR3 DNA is TGTGCCAGCAGTCGGGCAGGGACTGGGGCCAACGTCCTGACTTTC.

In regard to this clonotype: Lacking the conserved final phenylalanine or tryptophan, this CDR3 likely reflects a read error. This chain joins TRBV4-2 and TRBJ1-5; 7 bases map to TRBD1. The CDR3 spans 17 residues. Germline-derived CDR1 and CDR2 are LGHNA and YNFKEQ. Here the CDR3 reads CVSSQDGSGGGGQPQHS. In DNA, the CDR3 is TGTGTCAGCAGCCAAGATGGTTCAGGAGGGGGCGGTCAGCCCCAGCATTCT.

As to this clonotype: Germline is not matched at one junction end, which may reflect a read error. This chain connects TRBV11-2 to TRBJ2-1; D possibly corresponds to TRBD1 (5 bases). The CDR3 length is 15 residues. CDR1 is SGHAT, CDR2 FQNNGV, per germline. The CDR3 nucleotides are TGTGCCACCAGCTTAACAGGCAGCTCCTACATTGAGCGGTTCTTC. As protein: CATSLTGSSYIERFF.

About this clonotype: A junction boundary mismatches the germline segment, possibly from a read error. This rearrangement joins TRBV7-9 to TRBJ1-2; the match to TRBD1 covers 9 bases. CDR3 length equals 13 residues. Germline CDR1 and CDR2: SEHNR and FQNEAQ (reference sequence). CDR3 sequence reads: CDSSPTGGDGYTF. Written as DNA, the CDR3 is TGTGACAGCAGCCCGACAGGGGGAGATGGCTACACCTTC. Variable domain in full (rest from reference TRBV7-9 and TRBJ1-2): DTGVSQNPRHKITKRGQNVTFRCDPISEHNRLYWYRQTLGQGPEFLTYFQNEAQLEKSRLLSDRFSAERPKGSFSTLEIQRTEQGDSAMYLCDSSPTGGDGYTFGSGTRLTVV.

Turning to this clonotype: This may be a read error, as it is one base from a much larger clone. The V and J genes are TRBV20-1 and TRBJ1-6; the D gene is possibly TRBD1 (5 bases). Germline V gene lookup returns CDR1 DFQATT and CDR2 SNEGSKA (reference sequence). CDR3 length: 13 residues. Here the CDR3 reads CSARSQGGSHLHF. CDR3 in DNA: TGCAGTGCTAGGAGTCAGGGAGGTTCACACCTCCACTTT.

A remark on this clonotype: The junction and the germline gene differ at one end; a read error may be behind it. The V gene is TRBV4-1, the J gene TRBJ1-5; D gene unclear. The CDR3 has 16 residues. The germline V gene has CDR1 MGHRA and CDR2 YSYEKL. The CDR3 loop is CASSQDPGNSNQPEHF. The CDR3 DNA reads TGCGCCAGCAGCCAAGATCCAGGAAATAGTAATCAGCCCGAGCATTTT.

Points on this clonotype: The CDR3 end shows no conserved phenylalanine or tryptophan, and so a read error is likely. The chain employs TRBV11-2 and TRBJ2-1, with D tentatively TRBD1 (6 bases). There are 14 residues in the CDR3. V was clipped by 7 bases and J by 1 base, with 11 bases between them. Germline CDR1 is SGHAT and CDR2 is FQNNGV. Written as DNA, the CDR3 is TGTGCCAGCAATGGGGGCACTTCCTACAATGAGCAGTTCTTA. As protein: CASNGGTSYNEQFL.

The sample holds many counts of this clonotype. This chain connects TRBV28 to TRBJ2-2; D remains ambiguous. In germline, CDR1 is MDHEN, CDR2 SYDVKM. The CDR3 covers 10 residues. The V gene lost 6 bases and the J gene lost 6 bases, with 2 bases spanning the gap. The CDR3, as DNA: TGTGCCAGCAGGTCCGGGGAGCTGTTTTTT. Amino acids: CASRSGELFF.

CDR3 DNA: TGTGCCAGCACCCTGTTGCGGGGGGGGGGAGTGCGTGAGACCATGTACTTC. It translates to CASTLLRGGGVRETMYF. The V and J genes are TRBV28 and TRBJ2-5; 9 bases map to TRBD2. Trimming at V came to 7 bases and at J to 13 bases, leaving 25 bases not matched to a gene. The CDR3 sequence is 17 residues long. Germline V gene data show CDR1 as MDHEN and CDR2 as SYDVKM.

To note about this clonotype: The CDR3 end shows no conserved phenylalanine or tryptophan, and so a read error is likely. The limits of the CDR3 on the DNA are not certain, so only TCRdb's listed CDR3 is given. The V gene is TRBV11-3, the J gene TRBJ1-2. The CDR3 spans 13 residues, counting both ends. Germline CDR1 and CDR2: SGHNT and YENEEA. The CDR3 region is CASSLTRLDGCTI.

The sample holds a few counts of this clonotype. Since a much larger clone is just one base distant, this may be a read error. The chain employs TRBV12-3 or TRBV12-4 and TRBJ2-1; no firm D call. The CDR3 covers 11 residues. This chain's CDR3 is CDSRLTNEQFF. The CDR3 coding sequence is TGTGACAGCCGACTCACCAATGAGCAGTTCTTC.

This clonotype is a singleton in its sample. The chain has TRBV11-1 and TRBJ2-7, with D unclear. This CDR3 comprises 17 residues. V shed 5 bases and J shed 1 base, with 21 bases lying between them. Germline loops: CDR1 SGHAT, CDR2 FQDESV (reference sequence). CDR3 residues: CASSPRLGRSGSYEQYF. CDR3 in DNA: TGTGCCAGCAGCCCCCGTCTGGGCAGATCTGGTTCCTACGAGCAGTACTTC.

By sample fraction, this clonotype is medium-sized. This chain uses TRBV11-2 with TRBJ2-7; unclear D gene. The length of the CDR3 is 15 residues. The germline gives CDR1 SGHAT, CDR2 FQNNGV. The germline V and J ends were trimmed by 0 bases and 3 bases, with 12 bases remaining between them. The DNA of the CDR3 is TGTGCCAGCAGCTTAGAGTATGGGATTGGCTACGAGCAGTACTTC. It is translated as CASSLEYGIGYEQYF.

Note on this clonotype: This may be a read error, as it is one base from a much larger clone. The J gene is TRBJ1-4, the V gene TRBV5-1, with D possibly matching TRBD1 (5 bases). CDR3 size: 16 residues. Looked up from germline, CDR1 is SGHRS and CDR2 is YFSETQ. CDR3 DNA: TGCGCCAGAAGCTTGGCCGGACACGGGACCAATGAAAAACTGTTTTTT. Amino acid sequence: CARSLAGHGTNEKLFF. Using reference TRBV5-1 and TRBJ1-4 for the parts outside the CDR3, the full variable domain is KAGVTQTPRYLIKTRGQQVTLSCSPISGHRSVSWYQQTPGQGLQFLFEYFSETQRNKGNFPGRFSGRQFSNSRSEMNVSTLELGDSALYLCARSLAGHGTNEKLFFGSGTQLSVL.

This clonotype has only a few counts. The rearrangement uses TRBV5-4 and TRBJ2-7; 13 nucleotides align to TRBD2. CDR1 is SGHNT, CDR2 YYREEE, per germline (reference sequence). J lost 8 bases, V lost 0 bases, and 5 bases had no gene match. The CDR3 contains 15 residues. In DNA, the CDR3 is TGTGCCAGCAGCTTGGGGACTAGCGGGAGTTACAAGCAGTACTTC. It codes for CASSLGTSGSYKQYF. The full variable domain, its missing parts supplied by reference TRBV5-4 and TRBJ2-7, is ETGVTQSPTHLIKTRGQQVTLRCSSQSGHNTVSWYQQALGQGPQFIFQYYREEENGRGNFPPRFSGLQFPNYSSELNVNALELDDSALYLCASSLGTSGSYKQYFGPGTRLTVT.

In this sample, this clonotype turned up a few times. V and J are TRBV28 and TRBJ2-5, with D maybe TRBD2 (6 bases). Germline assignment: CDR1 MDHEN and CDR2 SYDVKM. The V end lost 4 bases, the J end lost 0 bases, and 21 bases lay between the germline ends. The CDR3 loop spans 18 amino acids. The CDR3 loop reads CASSSLGGSGPYQETQYF. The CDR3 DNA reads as TGTGCCAGCAGTTCCCTCGGGGGTAGCGGACCGTACCAAGAGACCCAGTACTTC.

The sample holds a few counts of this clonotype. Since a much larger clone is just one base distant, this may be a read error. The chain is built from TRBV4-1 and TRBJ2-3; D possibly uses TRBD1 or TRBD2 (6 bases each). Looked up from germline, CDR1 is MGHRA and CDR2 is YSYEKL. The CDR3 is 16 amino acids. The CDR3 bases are TGCGCCAGCAACCAAGAGGGGGGCCTTCCCACAGATACGCAGTATTTT. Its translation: CASNQEGGLPTDTQYF.